A single sample is the source of the 29 T cell receptor beta chains below, sequenced in a study of T cell repertoires in cytomegalovirus infection. MiXCR was run by TCRdb on the reads, yielding one entry per CDR3 protein. The sample holds fewer than 550,000 distinct CDR3 sequences, about 11% seen once. The sequencing sample was made of PBMCs. The receptors originated from a human donor in good health (CMV status not recorded). Some clones in this sample may be carry-over from other donors' samples.

This clonotype was picked up many times. V usage is TRBV11-2 and J usage is TRBJ1-1; D is unresolved. V was trimmed by 2 bases and J by 5 bases, leaving 18 bases between them. This CDR3 region has 16 residues. Germline V gene sequence: CDR1 SGHAT, CDR2 FQNNGV. This CDR3 is CASSLTLRLGRTEAFF. CDR3 DNA sequence: TGTGCCAGCAGCTTAACCCTCCGTTTGGGTAGGACTGAAGCTTTCTTT.

This clonotype came up many times. This rearrangement joins TRBV27 to TRBJ2-5; D is unclear. Germline V CDR1 and CDR2: MNHEY, SMNVEV (reference sequence). With 4 bases removed from V and 0 bases from J, the gap between germline ends came to 3 bases. The CDR3 contains 12 residues. The CDR3 spells CASSWDQETQYF. The DNA for the CDR3 is TGTGCCAGCAGTTGGGACCAAGAGACCCAGTACTTC.

This chain uses TRBV28 with TRBJ1-2, with TRBD1 matching over 10 bases. The junction had 3 bases not matched to a gene; V was cut back by 1 base and J by 7 bases. Germline V gives CDR1 MDHEN, CDR2 SYDVKM. This CDR3 is built from 14 residues. CDR3 nucleotide sequence: TGTGCCAGCAGTTTATCCGGGACAGGGGCTGGCTACACCTTC. It encodes CASSLSGTGAGYTF.

This clonotype was observed a handful of times. The chain is built from TRBV19 and TRBJ1-2, with D perhaps matching TRBD1 (5 bases). CDR3 length equals 13 residues. In germline, CDR1 is LNHDA, CDR2 SQIVND (reference sequence). V lost 5 bases to trimming and J lost 4 bases, with 11 bases between them. CDR3 amino acids: CASSVTVGYGYTF. CDR3 nucleotide sequence: TGTGCCAGTAGTGTGACAGTGGGCTATGGCTACACCTTC.

The rearrangement joins TRBV25-1 to TRBJ2-3; 9 positions match TRBD2. Losses at the gene ends were 3 bases for V and 2 bases for J; bases not matched to a gene: 3. The CDR3 extends over 15 amino acids. The germline CDR1 and CDR2 sequences are MGHDK and SYGVNS. Here the CDR3 reads CASSDSGRVTDTQYF. The CDR3 DNA follows: TGTGCCAGCAGTGATAGCGGGAGAGTCACAGATACGCAGTATTTT.

The V call is TRBV20-1, the J call TRBJ2-2; 7 bases agree with TRBD2. Germline V lookup: CDR1 DFQATT, CDR2 SNEGSKA (reference sequence). V lost 0 bases and J lost 8; bases outside the gene matches: 9. The CDR3 loop spans 15 amino acids. Here the CDR3 reads CSARDVLAATGELFF. In DNA form, the CDR3 reads TGCAGTGCTAGAGATGTGCTAGCGGCCACAGGGGAGCTGTTTTTT.

This clonotype has a count of ten or more. This chain joins TRBV12-3 or TRBV12-4 and TRBJ2-7; D may be TRBD2 (6 bases). CDR3 length: 14 amino acids. With 3 bases removed from V and 7 bases from J, the gap between germline ends came to 16 bases. CDR3 nucleotides: TGTGCCAGCAGTTTTTTTGGAGGGCAAAGGGAGCAGTACTTC. It is translated as CASSFFGGQREQYF.

The chain uses TRBV29-1 and TRBJ2-2, with TRBD1 identical over 9 bases. The CDR3 is 16 amino acids. CDR1 and CDR2 from the germline V gene are SQVTM and ANQGSEA. V shed 7 bases and J 1 base; nucleotides not matched to a gene: 10. CDR3 sequence (DNA): TGCAGCGCCCTCCGGGACAGGGTTGGGAACACCGGGGAGCTGTTTTTT. Amino acids: CSALRDRVGNTGELFF.

In its sample, this clonotype was seen many times. This chain connects TRBV12-5 to TRBJ1-1; 10 bases line up with TRBD1. Germline-derived CDR1 and CDR2 are LGHNT and FRNRAP. This CDR3 contains 15 residues. The trim removed 5 bases at V and 3 bases at J, leaving 6 bases unmatched. The chain's CDR3 is CASGLTGGIDTEAFF. CDR3 in DNA: TGTGCTAGTGGTCTGACAGGGGGCATCGACACTGAAGCTTTCTTT. Based on the CDR3 plus reference TRBV12-5 and TRBJ1-1, the full variable domain is DARVTQTPRHKVTEMGQEVTMRCQPILGHNTVFWYRQTMMQGLELLAYFRNRAPLDDSGMPKDRFSAEMPDATLATLKIQPSEPRDSAVYFCASGLTGGIDTEAFFGQGTRLTVV.

This clonotype was observed at least ten times. The rearrangement links TRBV19 to TRBJ2-4; possibly TRBD1 for D (6 bases). V lost 3 bases to trimming and J lost 0 bases, with 15 bases between them. The V gene's germline CDR1 is LNHDA and CDR2 SQIVND (reference sequence). The CDR3 runs to 17 residues. The CDR3, as DNA: TGTGCCAGTAGTATTGAAAGAGGACAGCTAGCCAAAAACATTCAGTACTTC. Protein: CASSIERGQLAKNIQYF.

This clonotype was picked up many times. The chain has TRBV7-8 and TRBJ1-1; maybe TRBD1 (6 bases). V was shortened by 0 bases and J by 4 bases, with 18 bases between the two germline ends. Germline values: CDR1 SGHVS, CDR2 FQNEAQ. The CDR3 loop spans 17 amino acids. For the CDR3, the DNA is TGTGCCAGCAGCTTAGCGCCCTGGGCTGGGGGCCCCACTGAAGCTTTCTTT. This sequence encodes CASSLAPWAGGPTEAFF.

This clonotype was detected ten times or more. The rearrangement links TRBV5-6 to TRBJ2-2, with 13 positions matching TRBD2. V trimming: 4 bases; J trimming: 7 bases; junction bases outside the gene matches: 10. The CDR3 consists of 17 residues. Looked up from germline, CDR1 is SGHDT and CDR2 is YYEEEE. The CDR3 nucleotides read TGTGCCAGCAGCCTCGGACTAGCGGGAGCCGAGGTCGGGGAGCTGTTTTTT. Translated: CASSLGLAGAEVGELFF.

The chain links TRBV20-1 to TRBJ2-2; 7 nucleotides agree with TRBD1. The trim removed 1 base at V and 5 bases at J, leaving 4 bases unmatched. Germline CDR1 and CDR2: DFQATT and SNEGSKA (reference sequence). This CDR3 region has 14 residues. CDR3 in DNA: TGCAGTGCTAGAGGAACAGGGGAAACCGGGGAGCTGTTTTTT. This sequence encodes CSARGTGETGELFF.

The V call is TRBV30, the J call TRBJ2-3, with D unclear. V lost 4 bases and J 2 bases, leaving 13 bases between the germline ends. The CDR3 extends over 14 amino acids. Germline V CDR1 and CDR2: GTSNPN, SVGIG (reference sequence). In DNA, the CDR3 is TGTGCCTGGAACCGTGGACCTAACACAGATACGCAGTATTTT. Encoded protein: CAWNRGPNTDTQYF.

This clonotype was counted ten times or more. This chain joins TRBV19 and TRBJ2-2; D is perhaps TRBD2 (6 bases). This CDR3 has 14 amino acids. Per the germline V gene, CDR1 is LNHDA and CDR2 is SQIVND (reference sequence). V dropped 10 bases and J dropped 8 bases, with 20 bases sitting between them. CDR3 loop: CATSGLPIGGELFF. The CDR3 DNA is TGTGCCACCAGCGGGCTCCCCATAGGTGGGGAGCTGTTTTTT.

This clonotype was seen more than once but under ten times. A read error may explain this, as a much larger clone is one base away. This chain connects TRBV5-6 to TRBJ1-1, with D possibly matching TRBD1 (6 bases). The germline V gene has CDR1 SGHDT and CDR2 YYEEEE. The CDR3 spans 15 residues. Trimming left V 3 bases short and J 0 bases short, with 12 bases between. Here the CDR3 reads CASSSGRGMNTEAFF. DNA for the CDR3: TGTGCCAGCAGCTCGGGGAGGGGGATGAACACTGAAGCTTTCTTT. The full variable domain, with the rest looked up from reference TRBV5-6 and TRBJ1-1, is DAGVTQSPTHLIKTRGQQVTLRCSPKSGHDTVSWYQQALGQGPQFIFQYYEEEERQRGNFPDRFSGHQFPNYSSELNVNALLLGDSALYLCASSSGRGMNTEAFFGQGTRLTVV.

The rearrangement links TRBV2 to TRBJ1-1, with D possibly matching TRBD1 (5 bases). The V end lost 3 bases, the J end lost 4 bases, and 12 bases lay between the germline ends. There are 14 residues in the CDR3. Germline lookup yields CDR1 SNHLY and CDR2 FYNNEI. The CDR3 nucleotides read TGTGCCAGCAGTGATGGGCAGGGATTCACTGAAGCTTTCTTT. It yields the protein CASSDGQGFTEAFF.

In this sample, this clonotype turned up many times. The chain carries TRBV7-6 and TRBJ2-2; TRBD2 aligns across 8 bases. Germline trimming cut 0 bases from V and 1 base from J; bases unmatched to any gene: 1. The germline V gene has CDR1 SGHVS and CDR2 FNYEAQ. The CDR3 totals 16 residues. The CDR3 reads CASSLAAGVNTGELFF. The CDR3 DNA reads TGTGCCAGCAGCTTAGCAGCGGGGGTGAACACCGGGGAGCTGTTTTTT.

This clonotype has at least ten counts. The CDR3 DNA sequence: TGTGCCAGCAGCTCAGGCGGGCGTGCCGTGGACGAGCAGTACTTC. It specifies CASSSGGRAVDEQYF. The J gene is TRBJ2-7, the V gene TRBV7-2, with D possibly being TRBD2 (5 bases). V lost 4 bases to trimming and J lost 5 bases, with 18 bases between them. The CDR3 contains 15 residues. Germline CDR1 SGHTA, CDR2 FQGNSA.

The V gene is TRBV28, the J gene TRBJ1-6; perhaps TRBD1 as D (5 bases). CDR3 length equals 13 residues. Trimming left V 8 bases short and J 3 bases short, with 8 bases between. The germline V gene encodes CDR1 MDHEN and CDR2 SYDVKM. CDR3 sequence reads: CASWGRYNSPLHF. The DNA of the CDR3 is TGTGCCAGCTGGGGACGCTATAATTCACCCCTCCACTTT.

In this sample, this clonotype turned up a few times. The chain combines TRBV9 with TRBJ2-3, with D perhaps matching TRBD2 (5 bases). Germline V gene sequence: CDR1 SGDLS, CDR2 YYNGEE. The CDR3 covers 14 residues. V was pared by 2 bases and J by 5 bases, with 12 bases between. The DNA for the CDR3 is TGTGCCAGCAGCGTCAGCGGCTACAAAGATACGCAGTATTTT. The encoded protein is CASSVSGYKDTQYF. The variable domain in full, completed from reference TRBV9 and TRBJ2-3, reads DSGVTQTPKHLITATGQRVTLRCSPRSGDLSVYWYQQSLDQGLQFLIQYYNGEERAKGNILERFSAQQFPDLHSELNLSSLELGDSALYFCASSVSGYKDTQYFGPGTRLTVL.

The chain combines TRBV28 with TRBJ2-7; 9 nucleotides agree with TRBD2. The CDR3 sequence is 14 residues long. CDR1 is MDHEN, CDR2 SYDVKM, per germline. Losses at the gene ends were 7 bases for V and 5 bases for J; bases not matched to a gene: 9. The CDR3 reads CASTVALAGNEQYF. The CDR3 DNA reads TGTGCCAGCACCGTGGCGCTAGCGGGAAACGAGCAGTACTTC.

This clonotype has at least ten counts. The chain uses TRBV6-1 and TRBJ2-7, with D possibly TRBD1 on 5 matching bases. The CDR3 totals 12 residues. Looked up from germline, CDR1 is MNHNS and CDR2 is SASEGT. V was trimmed by 5 bases and J by 4 bases, leaving 9 bases between them. The CDR3 sequence: CASSPGRYEQYF. CDR3 DNA sequence: TGTGCCAGCAGTCCAGGGCGATACGAGCAGTACTTC.

The rearrangement joins TRBV28 to TRBJ2-7, with D perhaps matching TRBD1 (5 bases). The V end lost 6 bases, the J end lost 2 bases, and 11 bases lay between the germline ends. The CDR3 totals 13 residues. Germline loops: CDR1 MDHEN, CDR2 SYDVKM. As DNA, the CDR3 is TGTGCCAGCAGCATCGACAGCGCCTACGAGCAGTACTTC. This encodes CASSIDSAYEQYF.

There are many counts of this clonotype. The gene calls are TRBV7-2 and TRBJ2-5; the D gene could be TRBD1 or TRBD2 (5 bases each). This CDR3 has 14 amino acids. Trimming took off 1 base at V and 5 bases at J, with 11 bases between the two ends. CDR1 SGHTA and CDR2 FQGNSA come from the germline V gene. CDR3: CASSLGLWGETQYF. The CDR3 DNA follows: TGTGCCAGCAGCTTAGGACTATGGGGCGAGACCCAGTACTTC.

This clonotype was picked up a small number of times. The chain joins TRBV2 to TRBJ1-6; 8 bases map to TRBD1. CDR1 and CDR2 from the germline V gene are SNHLY and FYNNEI. The CDR3 is 15 residues long. V was clipped by 6 bases and J by 5 bases; unmatched bases: 6. The CDR3 region is CASRGQDPDNSPLHF. The CDR3 nucleotides read TGTGCCAGCAGGGGACAGGACCCGGATAATTCACCCCTCCACTTT.

This clonotype occurred many times. The rearrangement uses TRBV7-6 and TRBJ1-3, with 9 bases that match TRBD1. V trimming: 5 bases; J trimming: 3 bases; junction bases outside the gene matches: 8. The CDR3 consists of 16 residues. Germline V CDR1 and CDR2: SGHVS, FNYEAQ. The CDR3 here is CASSNRGRLVGNTIYF. The DNA for the CDR3 is TGTGCCAGCAGCAACAGGGGGCGCCTGGTTGGAAACACCATATATTTT.

This clonotype was picked up many times. The DNA for the CDR3 is TGTGCCAGCCTTTTTAATGAAAAACTGTTTTTT. Translated: CASLFNEKLFF. V and J are TRBV2 and TRBJ1-4; no clear D. V was shortened by 8 bases and J by 4 bases, with 5 bases between the two germline ends. This CDR3 comprises 11 residues. The germline CDR1 and CDR2 sequences are SNHLY and FYNNEI.

The chain combines TRBV12-5 with TRBJ2-7; tentatively, D is TRBD2 (6 bases). Germline loops: CDR1 LGHNT, CDR2 FRNRAP. Trimming left V 6 bases short and J 2 bases short, with 8 bases between. The CDR3 contains 12 residues. The CDR3 region has the DNA TGTGCTAGTGGGGAGGGTCCCTACGAGCAGTACTTC. Translation gives CASGEGPYEQYF.